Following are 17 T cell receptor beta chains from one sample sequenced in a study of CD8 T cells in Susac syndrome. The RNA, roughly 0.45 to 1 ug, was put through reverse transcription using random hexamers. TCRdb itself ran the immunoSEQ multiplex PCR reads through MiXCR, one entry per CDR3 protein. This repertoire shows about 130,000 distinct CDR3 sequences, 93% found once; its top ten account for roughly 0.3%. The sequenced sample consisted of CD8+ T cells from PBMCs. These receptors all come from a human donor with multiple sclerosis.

The CDR3 here is CAISEGVGEQFF. CDR3 nucleotides: TGTGCCATCAGTGAGGGAGTTGGTGAGCAGTTCTTC. The chain has TRBV10-3 and TRBJ2-1; D gene ambiguous. Germline values: CDR1 ENHRY, CDR2 SYGVKD. Between the trimmed V and J ends, which lost 2 bases and 9 bases, there was a span of 8 bases. The CDR3 has 12 amino acids.

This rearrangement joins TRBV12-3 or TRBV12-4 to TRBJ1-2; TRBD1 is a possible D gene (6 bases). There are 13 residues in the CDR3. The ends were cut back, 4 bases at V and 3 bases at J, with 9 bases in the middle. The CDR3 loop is CASSSGHYYGYTF. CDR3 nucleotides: TGTGCCAGCAGTTCGGGACACTACTATGGCTACACCTTC.

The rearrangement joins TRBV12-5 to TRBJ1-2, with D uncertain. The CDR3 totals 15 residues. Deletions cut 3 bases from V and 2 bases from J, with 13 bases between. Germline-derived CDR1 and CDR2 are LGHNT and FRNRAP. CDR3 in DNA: TGTGCTAGTGGTTTCACTTCCGCCGGGAACTATGGCTACACCTTC. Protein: CASGFTSAGNYGYTF.

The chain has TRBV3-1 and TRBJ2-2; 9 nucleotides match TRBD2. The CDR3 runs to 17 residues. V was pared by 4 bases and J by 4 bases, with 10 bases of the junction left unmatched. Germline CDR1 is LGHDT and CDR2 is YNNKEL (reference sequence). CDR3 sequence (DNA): TGTGCCAGCAGCCGATCCTGGCGGGAGGGCGGCACCGGGGAGCTGTTTTTT. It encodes CASSRSWREGGTGELFF.

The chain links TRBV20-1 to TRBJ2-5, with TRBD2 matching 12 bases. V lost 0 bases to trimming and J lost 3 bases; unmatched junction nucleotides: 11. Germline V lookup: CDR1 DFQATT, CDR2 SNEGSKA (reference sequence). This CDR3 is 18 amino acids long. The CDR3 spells CSARDLYGLAGPKETQYF. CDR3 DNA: TGCAGTGCTAGAGACCTATATGGACTAGCGGGACCTAAAGAGACCCAGTACTTC.

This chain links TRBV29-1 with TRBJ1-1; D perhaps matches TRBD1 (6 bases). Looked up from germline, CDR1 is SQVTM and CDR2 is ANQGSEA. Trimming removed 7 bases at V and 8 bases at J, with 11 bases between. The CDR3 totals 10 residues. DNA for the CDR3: TGCAGCGCGACAGGTTCCGAAGCTTTCTTT. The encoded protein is CSATGSEAFF.

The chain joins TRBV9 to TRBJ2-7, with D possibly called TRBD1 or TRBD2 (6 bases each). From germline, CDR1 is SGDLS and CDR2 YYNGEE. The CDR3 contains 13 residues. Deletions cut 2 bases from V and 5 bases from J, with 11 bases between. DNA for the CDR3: TGTGCCAGCAGCGTGGGGGGCATCGACGAGCAGTACTTC. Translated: CASSVGGIDEQYF.

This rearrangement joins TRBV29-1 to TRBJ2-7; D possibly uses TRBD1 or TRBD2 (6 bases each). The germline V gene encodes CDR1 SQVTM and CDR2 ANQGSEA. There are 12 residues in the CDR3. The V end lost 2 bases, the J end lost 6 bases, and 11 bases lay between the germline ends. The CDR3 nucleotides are TGCAGCGTTGAAAATGGGGGGCGCGAGCAGTACGTC. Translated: CSVENGGREQYV.

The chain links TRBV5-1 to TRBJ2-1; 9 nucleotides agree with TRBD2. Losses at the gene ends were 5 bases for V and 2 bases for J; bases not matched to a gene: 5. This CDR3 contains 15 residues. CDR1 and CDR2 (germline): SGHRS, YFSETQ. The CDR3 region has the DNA TGCGCCAGCAGAAGCGGGAGGTCCCCCTACAATGAGCAGTTCTTC. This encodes CASRSGRSPYNEQFF.

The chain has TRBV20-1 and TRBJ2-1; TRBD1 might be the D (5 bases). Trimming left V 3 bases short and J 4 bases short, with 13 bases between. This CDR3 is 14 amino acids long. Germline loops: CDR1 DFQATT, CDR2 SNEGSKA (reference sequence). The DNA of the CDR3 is TGCAGTGCTAGGGGCGTGACAGAGTACAATGAGCAGTTCTTC. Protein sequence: CSARGVTEYNEQFF.

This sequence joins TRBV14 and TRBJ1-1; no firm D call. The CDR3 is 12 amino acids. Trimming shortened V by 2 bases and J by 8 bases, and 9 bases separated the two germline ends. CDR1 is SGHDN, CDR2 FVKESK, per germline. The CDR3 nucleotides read TGTGCCAGCAGCCAACTCGGGATAGAAGCTTTCTTT. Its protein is CASSQLGIEAFF.

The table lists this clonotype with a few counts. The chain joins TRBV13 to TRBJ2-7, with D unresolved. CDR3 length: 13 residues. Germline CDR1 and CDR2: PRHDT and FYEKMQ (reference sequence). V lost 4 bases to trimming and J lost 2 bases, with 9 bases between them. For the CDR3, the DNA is TGTGCCAGCAGCTCTAGAATACCCTACGAGCAGTACTTC. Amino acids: CASSSRIPYEQYF.

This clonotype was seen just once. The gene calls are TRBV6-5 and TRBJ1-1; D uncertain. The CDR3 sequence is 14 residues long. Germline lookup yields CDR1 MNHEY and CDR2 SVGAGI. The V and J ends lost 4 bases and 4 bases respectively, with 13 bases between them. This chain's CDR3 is CASSSEGAGTEAFF. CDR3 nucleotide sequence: TGTGCCAGCAGTTCCGAGGGAGCGGGCACTGAAGCTTTCTTT.

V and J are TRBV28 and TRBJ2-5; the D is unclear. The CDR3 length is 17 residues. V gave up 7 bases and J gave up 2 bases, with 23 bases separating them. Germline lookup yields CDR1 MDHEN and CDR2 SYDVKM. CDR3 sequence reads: CASTPPSGQKVQETQYF. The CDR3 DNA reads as TGTGCCAGCACCCCTCCGTCCGGGCAGAAGGTACAAGAGACCCAGTACTTC.

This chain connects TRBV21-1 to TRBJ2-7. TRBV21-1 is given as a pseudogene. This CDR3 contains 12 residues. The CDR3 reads CASSNCTYEQYF. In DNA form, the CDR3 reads TGTGCCAGCAGCAATTGTACCTACGAGCAGTACTTC.

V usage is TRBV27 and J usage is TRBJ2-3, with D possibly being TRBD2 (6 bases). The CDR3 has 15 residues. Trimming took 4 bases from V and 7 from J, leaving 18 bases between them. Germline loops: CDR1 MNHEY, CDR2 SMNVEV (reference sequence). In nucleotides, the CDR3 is TGTGCCAGCAGTTCGGACTACCGACCTGACCATACGCAGTATTTT. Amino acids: CASSSDYRPDHTQYF.

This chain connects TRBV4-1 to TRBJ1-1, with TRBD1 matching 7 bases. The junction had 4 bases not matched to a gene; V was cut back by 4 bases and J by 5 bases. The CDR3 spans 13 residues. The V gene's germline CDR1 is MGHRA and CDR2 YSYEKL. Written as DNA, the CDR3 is TGCGCCAGCAGCCCGGGGACAGCAACTGAAGCTTTCTTT. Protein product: CASSPGTATEAFF.